One and the same sample provided the 20 T cell receptor beta chains below, sequenced in a study of T cell responses to AZD1222 COVID-19 vaccine. Clones were sequenced by immunoSEQ multiplex PCR, and TCRdb holds only the in-frame ones, with some missing. Of 130,000 or so clones listed, more than 85% are singletons. The source was peripheral blood, collected 28 days after the second AZD1222 dose. The receptor set was obtained from an adult who received the AZD1222 COVID-19 vaccine.

In its sample, this clone was seen once. The V call is TRBV19, the J call TRBJ1-3, with TRBD1 matching over 10 bases. CDR3 length equals 14 residues. Germline assignment: CDR1 LNHDA and CDR2 SQIVND (reference sequence). J lost 7 bases, V lost 4 bases, and 4 bases had no gene match. The CDR3 loop reads CASSRQGARNTIYF. The CDR3 DNA reads TGTGCCAGTAGTAGACAGGGGGCGCGGAACACCATATATTTT.

The chain joins TRBV5-6 to TRBJ1-2; D not resolved. CDR1 and CDR2 from the germline V gene are SGHDT and YYEEEE. V lost 6 bases and J lost 5, with 8 bases in between. The length of the CDR3 is 11 residues. The CDR3 sequence: CASTTGYGYTF. The CDR3, as DNA: TGTGCCAGCACGACGGGGTATGGCTACACCTTC.

V and J are TRBV27 and TRBJ2-3, with 7 bases lining up with TRBD1. Germline CDR1 MNHEY, CDR2 SMNVEV (reference sequence). The V segment lost 3 bases and the J segment 4 bases; nucleotides outside the gene matches: 1. The CDR3 runs to 13 residues. The CDR3 loop is CASSFQGADTQYF. In DNA form, the CDR3 reads TGTGCCAGCAGTTTCCAGGGGGCAGATACGCAGTATTTT.

The rearrangement joins TRBV7-2 to TRBJ2-3, with D possibly being TRBD2 (5 bases). Trimming cost V 0 bases and J 5 bases, with 18 bases left between them. This CDR3 contains 17 residues. Germline CDR1 reads SGHTA; CDR2 reads FQGNSA. CDR3 DNA: TGTGCCAGCAGCTTAGCGAGCGGACTGGGGTTGGGAGATACGCAGTATTTT. As protein: CASSLASGLGLGDTQYF. Full variable domain (remainder filled in from reference TRBV7-2 and TRBJ2-3): GAGVSQSPSNKVTEKGKDVELRCDPISGHTALYWYRQSLGQGLEFLIYFQGNSAPDKSGLPSDRFSAERTGGSVSTLTIQRTQQEDSAVYLCASSLASGLGLGDTQYFGPGTRLTVL.

This clone was found once. The V call is TRBV9, the J call TRBJ1-3; no definite D call. Trimming removed 3 bases at V and 0 bases at J, with 7 bases between. From germline, CDR1 is SGDLS and CDR2 YYNGEE. This CDR3 has 14 amino acids. CDR3 bases: TGTGCCAGCAGCGGCGACAACTCTGGAAACACCATATATTTT. It encodes CASSGDNSGNTIYF.

The CDR3 here is CSVEVVQGNGYTF. The CDR3 DNA reads TGCAGCGTTGAAGTGGTCCAGGGAAATGGCTACACCTTC. J is TRBJ1-2 and V is TRBV29-1, with D perhaps matching TRBD1 (5 bases). The germline V gene encodes CDR1 SQVTM and CDR2 ANQGSEA. The CDR3 sequence is 13 residues long. Trimming stripped 1 base from V and 6 bases from J, with 12 bases between.

V usage is TRBV6-6 and J usage is TRBJ1-2; D uncertain. Germline assignment: CDR1 MNHNY and CDR2 SVGAGI (reference sequence). The CDR3 has 12 amino acids. Trimming pared 5 bases from V and 3 bases from J, leaving 7 bases between. CDR3 sequence: CASSPRDYGYTF. In DNA, the CDR3 is TGTGCCAGCAGTCCGCGGGACTATGGCTACACCTTC.

The chain uses TRBV12-3 or TRBV12-4 and TRBJ2-5; D remains unclear. V lost 6 bases and J lost 2, with 10 bases in between. The CDR3 is made up of 13 amino acids. The CDR3 nucleotides are TGTGCCAGCAGGGAGATACGGCAAGAGACCCAGTACTTC. This gives the protein CASREIRQETQYF.

The chain employs TRBV30 and TRBJ2-2; unclear D gene. V was cut by 0 bases and J by 1 base, with 6 bases left in between. CDR1 is GTSNPN, CDR2 SVGIG, per germline (reference sequence). The CDR3 totals 14 residues. Written as DNA, the CDR3 is TGTGCCTGGAGTGTAGGAGTGAACACCGGGGAGCTGTTTTTT. Residues: CAWSVGVNTGELFF. Looking up the rest from reference TRBV30 and TRBJ2-2 gives the full variable domain: SQTIHQWPATLVQPVGSPLSLECTVEGTSNPNLYWYRQAAGRGLQLLFYSVGIGQISSEVPQNLSASRPQDRQFILSSKKLLLSDSGFYLCAWSVGVNTGELFFGEGSRLTVL.

The chain is built from TRBV24-1 and TRBJ2-5; 12 positions agree with TRBD1. The CDR3 length is 17 residues. The V gene end was trimmed by 0 bases and the J gene end by 5 bases; junction bases not matched to a gene: 6. Germline V gene sequence: CDR1 KGHDR, CDR2 SFDVKD. In nucleotides, the CDR3 is TGTGCCACCAGTGATTTGGTGGGACAGGGGGCGTGGGAGACCCAGTACTTC. Its translation: CATSDLVGQGAWETQYF.

This chain connects TRBV12-3 or TRBV12-4 to TRBJ1-1; no reliable D call. CDR3 length: 13 amino acids. Trimming shortened V by 6 bases and J by 6 bases, and 14 bases separated the two germline ends. The chain's CDR3 is CASSLGSNPEAFF. CDR3 bases: TGTGCCAGCAGCTTGGGGTCAAACCCTGAAGCTTTCTTT.

The rearrangement uses TRBV10-3 and TRBJ1-3, with D hard to call. Germline CDR1 ENHRY, CDR2 SYGVKD. Trimming took off 3 bases at V and 1 base at J, with 10 bases between the two ends. The CDR3 is 15 amino acids. The CDR3 spells CAISDTRGSGNTIYF. CDR3 bases: TGTGCCATCAGTGACACCAGAGGGTCTGGAAACACCATATATTTT.

The chain couples TRBV19 to TRBJ2-7; tentative D call: TRBD2 (6 bases). The germline V gene has CDR1 LNHDA and CDR2 SQIVND (reference sequence). The CDR3 runs to 13 residues. The V gene lost 1 base and the J gene lost 3 bases, with 7 bases spanning the gap. The CDR3, as DNA: TGTGCCAGTAGTATAGTCGGGGGCTACGAGCAGTACTTC. Translated, it gives CASSIVGGYEQYF.

The chain employs TRBV11-3 and TRBJ2-5; perhaps D is TRBD1 or TRBD2 (5 bases each). CDR1 is SGHNT and CDR2 is YENEEA in the germline V gene. V lost 6 bases and J lost 5, with 10 bases in between. CDR3 length: 12 residues. The CDR3 coding sequence is TGTGCCAGCAGGGGGACGGGGGAGACCCAGTACTTC. The encoded protein is CASRGTGETQYF.

The chain couples TRBV24-1 to TRBJ2-1; weak D call: TRBD2 (6 bases). Germline CDR1 is KGHDR and CDR2 is SFDVKD. Deletions cut 3 bases from V and 9 bases from J, with 11 bases between. This CDR3 region has 13 residues. The CDR3 loop is CATSDPVGGEQFF. CDR3 bases: TGTGCCACCAGTGATCCGGTGGGGGGTGAGCAGTTCTTC.

V and J are TRBV11-3 and TRBJ1-1; possibly TRBD1 for D (6 bases). This CDR3 is 15 amino acids long. V was trimmed by 8 bases and J by 3 bases, leaving 19 bases between them. Germline V lookup: CDR1 SGHNT, CDR2 YENEEA. As DNA, the CDR3 is TGTGCCAGCTCATCTCTGAGGGGGGGCTACACTGAAGCTTTCTTT. This translates into CASSSLRGGYTEAFF.

This clone was detected a few times. This CDR3 reads CASSSSTGSEKLFF. DNA of the CDR3: TGTGCCAGCAGCTCTTCGACAGGGAGTGAAAAACTGTTTTTT. The chain links TRBV9 to TRBJ1-4; 7 positions agree with TRBD1. There are 14 residues in the CDR3. The V segment lost 4 bases and the J segment 7 bases; nucleotides outside the gene matches: 7. Germline assignment: CDR1 SGDLS and CDR2 YYNGEE.

There are a few counts of this clone. CDR3 sequence: CASSAGTNQPQHF. The CDR3 DNA reads as TGTGCCAGCAGCGCCGGGACCAATCAGCCCCAGCATTTT. The V gene is TRBV3-1 (or the pseudogene TRBV3-2), the J gene TRBJ1-5, with D tentatively TRBD1 (5 bases). This CDR3 comprises 13 residues. CDR1 and CDR2 (germline): LGHDT, YNNKEL (reference sequence). Trimming stripped 5 bases from V and 3 bases from J, with 8 bases between.

The rearrangement links TRBV30 to TRBJ2-7; possible D gene TRBD2, 5 bases. V dropped 0 bases and J dropped 5 bases, with 17 bases sitting between them. CDR1 and CDR2 (germline): GTSNPN, SVGIG (reference sequence). The CDR3 length is 15 residues. The CDR3 DNA reads as TGTGCCTGGAGTGTACGAGGGTATAAGGCTAACGAGCAGTACTTC. It codes for CAWSVRGYKANEQYF. The whole variable domain, filled in from reference TRBV30 and TRBJ2-7, reads SQTIHQWPATLVQPVGSPLSLECTVEGTSNPNLYWYRQAAGRGLQLLFYSVGIGQISSEVPQNLSASRPQDRQFILSSKKLLLSDSGFYLCAWSVRGYKANEQYFGPGTRLTVT.

V is TRBV4-3 and J is TRBJ1-5; 10 nucleotides align to TRBD1. V lost 4 bases, J lost 7 bases, and 4 bases stayed unmatched. The CDR3 length is 14 residues. Germline loops: CDR1 LGHNA, CDR2 YSLEER. CDR3 sequence: CASSLGTGAQPQHF. The CDR3 nucleotides read TGCGCCAGCAGCCTAGGGACAGGGGCGCAGCCCCAGCATTTT.